The 30 T cell receptor beta chains reported below all come from one sample, sequenced in a study of cytomegalovirus exposure and HLA in healthy donors. 60 Vbeta and 13 Jbeta primers were used in PCR. Generated by immunoSEQ multiplex PCR, the TCRdb table keeps only in-frame clones and is missing some. The sample has about 220,000 clones, over 70% seen once. The sample comprised PBMCs. Receptors originate from a boy between 2 and 10 years old in good health and CMV-seronegative.

This chain connects TRBV7-9 to TRBJ2-2; 10 nucleotides match TRBD2. CDR1 is SEHNR and CDR2 is FQNEAQ in the germline V gene (reference sequence). This CDR3 has 16 amino acids. Losses at the gene ends were 2 bases for V and 7 bases for J; bases not matched to a gene: 7. The chain's CDR3 is CASSLTFSGRNGELFF. CDR3 nucleotides: TGTGCCAGCAGCTTAACCTTTAGCGGGAGGAACGGGGAGCTGTTTTTT.

Remarks on this clone: Distinct nucleotide sequences in the sample also encode this CDR3. The J gene is TRBJ2-5, the V gene TRBV9, with 7 bases fitting TRBD1. CDR1 SGDLS and CDR2 YYNGEE come from the germline V gene. V was clipped by 0 bases and J by 2 bases; unmatched bases: 4. The CDR3 is 15 amino acids. CDR3: CASSVGGRGQETQYF. In DNA, the CDR3 is TGTGCCAGCAGCGTAGGGGGCAGGGGGCAAGAGACCCAGTACTTC.

The chain is built from TRBV6-1 and TRBJ2-7, with 8 nucleotides matching TRBD2. There are 15 residues in the CDR3. CDR1 MNHNS and CDR2 SASEGT come from the germline V gene. V was pared by 2 bases and J by 1 base, with 4 bases of the junction left unmatched. This CDR3 reads CASSELGTSSYEQYF. DNA for the CDR3: TGTGCCAGCAGTGAACTAGGGACTAGTTCCTACGAGCAGTACTTC.

This chain links TRBV7-9 with TRBJ1-5, with a possible D match to TRBD1 (5 bases). Trimming removed 2 bases from V and 4 bases from J, with 15 bases in between. The CDR3 spans 16 residues. Germline CDR1 is SEHNR and CDR2 is FQNEAQ (reference sequence). As DNA, the CDR3 is TGTGCCAGCAGCTTATTTTTGGGGGGGAGGAATCAGCCCCAGCATTTT. Protein: CASSLFLGGRNQPQHF.

This clone was observed a handful of times. This rearrangement joins TRBV27 to TRBJ2-7; D may be TRBD2 (5 bases). Germline V gene data show CDR1 as MNHEY and CDR2 as SMNVEV (reference sequence). CDR3 length equals 14 residues. V was clipped by 3 bases and J by 0 bases, with 9 bases between them. CDR3 DNA: TGTGCCAGCAGTTTCGCGGGTTACTCCTACGAGCAGTACTTC. Translating it yields CASSFAGYSYEQYF.

This sequence joins TRBV5-1 and TRBJ2-5; D ambiguous. Per the germline V gene, CDR1 is SGHRS and CDR2 is YFSETQ. The CDR3 contains 14 residues. The V end was cut by 0 bases, the J end by 1 base, with 7 bases between. This chain's CDR3 is CASSLETGQETQYF. In nucleotides, the CDR3 is TGCGCCAGCAGCTTGGAGACTGGCCAAGAGACCCAGTACTTC.

The CDR3 sequence: CASSYNSYEQYF. The CDR3 bases are TGTGCCAGCAGTTACAACAGCTACGAGCAGTACTTC. V and J are TRBV6-5 and TRBJ2-5; D remains ambiguous. The DNA end is a closer match to TRBJ2-7, so the J assignment may be wrong. In germline, CDR1 is MNHEY, CDR2 SVGAGI. This CDR3 spans 12 amino acids.

The V and J genes are TRBV7-4 and TRBJ1-1; D remains ambiguous. Germline V gives CDR1 SGHVT, CDR2 SQSDAQ. Trimming removed 5 bases from V and 2 bases from J, with 12 bases in between. This CDR3 contains 14 residues. CDR3 in DNA: TGTGCCAGCAGCGTAAGTCACAAAAACACTGAAGCTTTCTTT. It encodes CASSVSHKNTEAFF.

The chain couples TRBV19 to TRBJ1-2; TRBD1 agrees at 7 bases. Trimming took 10 bases from V and 8 from J; bases not matched to a gene: 10. Germline values: CDR1 LNHDA, CDR2 SQIVND (reference sequence). This CDR3 region has 12 residues. CDR3 coding DNA: TGTGCCACCACTAAGGGGGCGCAAGGCTACACCTTC. Translating gives CATTKGAQGYTF.

This clone was recorded only once. CDR3 protein: CASSLVGYGSVHEKLFF. In DNA form, the CDR3 reads TGTGCCAGCAGCTTAGTAGGTTACGGCAGCGTCCATGAAAAACTGTTTTTT. V gene TRBV11-2 combines with J gene TRBJ1-4; no reliable D call. Trimming took off 1 base at V and 6 bases at J, with 18 bases between the two ends. CDR1 and CDR2 from the germline V gene are SGHAT and FQNNGV. CDR3 length: 17 residues.

This clone appeared a single time. V is TRBV13 and J is TRBJ2-1, with D tentatively TRBD1 (6 bases). The CDR3 is 16 amino acids. Between the trimmed V and J ends, which lost 5 bases and 4 bases, there was a span of 18 bases. CDR1 is PRHDT, CDR2 FYEKMQ, per germline (reference sequence). The CDR3 DNA sequence: TGTGCCAGCAGCCCGCAAGAGGGGGTATTATACAATGAGCAGTTCTTC. Amino acids: CASSPQEGVLYNEQFF.

V and J are TRBV5-4 and TRBJ2-5; 9 positions match TRBD2. Germline V gene sequence: CDR1 SGHNT, CDR2 YYREEE (reference sequence). With V trimmed by 5 bases and J by 4 bases, 6 bases remained unmatched. The CDR3 extends over 14 amino acids. The CDR3 spells CASRGTSSGETQYF. The CDR3 nucleotides read TGTGCCAGCAGGGGGACTAGCTCTGGAGAGACCCAGTACTTC. Full variable domain (remainder filled in from reference TRBV5-4 and TRBJ2-5): ETGVTQSPTHLIKTRGQQVTLRCSSQSGHNTVSWYQQALGQGPQFIFQYYREEENGRGNFPPRFSGLQFPNYSSELNVNALELDDSALYLCASRGTSSGETQYFGPGTRLLVL.

This clone was picked up one time. The chain recombines TRBV11-2 with TRBJ1-3; D possibly corresponds to TRBD1 (5 bases). Looked up from germline, CDR1 is SGHAT and CDR2 is FQNNGV. V shed 5 bases and J shed 7 bases, with 18 bases lying between them. CDR3 size: 15 residues. Here the CDR3 DNA reads TGTGCCAGCAGCCCACTACGCGGGGGAGGCAACACCATATATTTT. Amino acid sequence: CASSPLRGGGNTIYF.

This clone has just a few counts. The chain recombines TRBV4-1 with TRBJ2-3; TRBD2 matches at 13 bases. CDR3 size: 16 residues. CDR1 and CDR2 (germline): MGHRA, YSYEKL. Trimming at V came to 2 bases and at J to 7 bases, leaving 6 bases not matched to a gene. The CDR3 nucleotides are TGCGCCAGCAGCCAAACACTAGCGGGGGGGGTAAATACGCAGTATTTT. Translating it yields CASSQTLAGGVNTQYF.

The chain recombines TRBV7-9 with TRBJ2-4; 9 bases are a match to TRBD2. The germline V gene encodes CDR1 SEHNR and CDR2 FQNEAQ (reference sequence). The CDR3 is made up of 15 amino acids. V gave up 2 bases and J gave up 7 bases; unmatched junction bases: 6. This CDR3 is CASSLRGRGPNIQYF. For the CDR3, the DNA is TGTGCCAGCAGCTTACGCGGGAGGGGCCCCAACATTCAGTACTTC.

V usage is TRBV5-6 and J usage is TRBJ2-1; 7 nucleotides match TRBD2. This CDR3 comprises 15 residues. Unmatched junction bases numbered 12, after V lost 7 bases and J lost 5 bases. Germline CDR1 is SGHDT and CDR2 is YYEEEE. The DNA of the CDR3 is TGTGCCAGCGCCCTCGAGGGGAGGGTGGACAATGAGCAGTTCTTC. Its protein product is CASALEGRVDNEQFF.

The V and J genes are TRBV15 and TRBJ1-2; 7 positions agree with TRBD1. After removal of 0 bases from V and 2 bases from J, the junction contained 0 bases not matched to a gene. The CDR3 runs 14 residues. Germline CDR1 reads LNHNV; CDR2 reads YYDKDF (reference sequence). CDR3 DNA: TGTGCCACCAGCAGAGAGACAGGGAACTATGGCTACACCTTC. Residues: CATSRETGNYGYTF.

The V and J genes are TRBV5-6 and TRBJ2-5, with TRBD2 matching 8 bases. The DNA end is more similar to TRBJ2-7, so the J call may be wrong. Germline assignment: CDR1 SGHDT and CDR2 YYEEEE. The CDR3 sequence is 18 residues long. The CDR3 spells CASSLALGLAGFTYEQYF. CDR3 coding DNA: TGTGCCAGCAGCTTGGCCCTGGGGCTAGCGGGTTTTACCTACGAGCAGTACTTC.

This rearrangement joins TRBV5-6 to TRBJ2-5; 7 bases line up with TRBD1. The CDR3 is 14 residues long. The germline gives CDR1 SGHDT, CDR2 YYEEEE. V shed 0 bases, J shed 5 bases, and the junction held 4 bases outside the gene matches. The CDR3 region has the DNA TGTGCCAGCAGCTTGGATAGGGGGCGTGAGACCCAGTACTTC. Translation: CASSLDRGRETQYF.

CDR3 nucleotides: TGTGCCAGTAGTATTTCAGGGGCGGGGAACACTGAAGCTTTCTTT. Its translation is CASSISGAGNTEAFF. V gene TRBV19 combines with J gene TRBJ1-1; D may be TRBD1 (6 bases). Trimming removed 3 bases at V and 1 base at J, with 12 bases between. CDR3 size: 15 residues. CDR1 and CDR2 (germline): LNHDA, SQIVND (reference sequence).

The chain uses TRBV7-9 and TRBJ2-7; TRBD2 matches 8 bases. Germline V gives CDR1 SEHNR, CDR2 FQNEAQ (reference sequence). With V trimmed by 1 base and J by 7 bases, 6 bases remained unmatched. The CDR3 is 14 amino acids. CDR3 residues: CASSLVGGAEEQYF. CDR3 DNA sequence: TGTGCCAGCAGCTTAGTCGGGGGGGCCGAGGAGCAGTACTTC.

In the case of this clone: In the same sample, other DNA sequences code for this CDR3. The V call is TRBV7-9, the J call TRBJ2-3, with D perhaps matching TRBD2 (6 bases). CDR3 size: 14 residues. V lost 2 bases and J 0 bases, leaving 6 bases between the germline ends. Germline CDR1 and CDR2: SEHNR and FQNEAQ (reference sequence). This CDR3 is CASSLTSSTDTQYF. The CDR3 region has the DNA TGTGCCAGCAGCTTAACTAGCAGCACAGATACGCAGTATTTT.

This clone has just a few counts. V gene TRBV29-1 combines with J gene TRBJ1-1; TRBD1 aligns across 8 bases. Germline V gives CDR1 SQVTM, CDR2 ANQGSEA. CDR3 size: 12 residues. V trimming: 4 bases; J trimming: 8 bases; junction bases outside the gene matches: 6. CDR3 loop: CSVAGTGAEAFF. In DNA form, the CDR3 reads TGCAGCGTTGCCGGGACAGGAGCCGAAGCTTTCTTT.

The chain joins TRBV30 to TRBJ2-5; D gene ambiguous. This CDR3 is 11 amino acids long. V was trimmed by 4 bases and J by 5 bases, leaving 8 bases between them. Germline values: CDR1 GTSNPN, CDR2 SVGIG (reference sequence). DNA of the CDR3: TGTGCCTGGATGTTTCGGGAGACCCAGTACTTC. Translated: CAWMFRETQYF.

The genes are TRBV6-5 and TRBJ2-1, with D unresolved. CDR1 is MNHEY, CDR2 SVGAGI, per germline. V lost 6 bases and J lost 4, with 7 bases in between. CDR3 size: 12 residues. This chain's CDR3 is CASSPSYNEQFF. CDR3 nucleotides: TGTGCCAGCAGCCCCTCTTACAATGAGCAGTTCTTC.

The V and J genes are TRBV6-4 and TRBJ2-1; 7 nucleotides agree with TRBD2. The germline V gene has CDR1 MRHNA and CDR2 SNTAGT. The CDR3 is 14 amino acids. J gave up 5 bases and V 8 bases, and 9 bases lay outside the gene matches. The CDR3 is CASRWREQDNEQFF. In DNA, the CDR3 is TGTGCCAGCCGCTGGCGGGAGCAGGACAATGAGCAGTTCTTC.

V usage is TRBV4-2 and J usage is TRBJ2-3, with TRBD2 identical over 8 bases. J lost 2 bases, V lost 1 base, and 11 bases had no gene match. The CDR3 runs 18 residues. Germline CDR1 reads LGHNA; CDR2 reads YNFKEQ. CDR3 protein: CASSQAYRAGGYTDTQYF. In DNA, the CDR3 is TGTGCCAGCAGCCAAGCGTATAGGGCGGGGGGATACACAGATACGCAGTATTTT.

V gene TRBV10-3 combines with J gene TRBJ2-1; TRBD1 might be the D (6 bases). In germline, CDR1 is ENHRY, CDR2 SYGVKD. The V end lost 0 bases, the J end lost 5 bases, and 14 bases lay between the germline ends. The CDR3 length is 16 residues. Here the CDR3 DNA reads TGTGCCATCAGTGAGTCGACCAGGGGAAATGACAATGAGCAGTTCTTC. This translates into CAISESTRGNDNEQFF.

The J gene is TRBJ2-7, the V gene TRBV2; TRBD2 matches 7 bases. Unmatched junction bases numbered 1, after V lost 4 bases and J lost 4 bases. The CDR3 is 12 residues long. Germline V lookup: CDR1 SNHLY, CDR2 FYNNEI. This chain's CDR3 is CASSVRGYEQYF. The CDR3 region has the DNA TGTGCCAGCAGTGTGCGGGGGTACGAGCAGTACTTC.

The chain has TRBV6-5 and TRBJ2-3; TRBD2 matches at 10 bases. CDR1 and CDR2 (germline): MNHEY, SVGAGI. The CDR3 runs to 15 residues. Trimming at V came to 2 bases and at J to 4 bases, leaving 3 bases not matched to a gene. In DNA form, the CDR3 reads TGTGCCAGCAGTTACGGGCTAGCGGGAGCAGATACGCAGTATTTT. Translating gives CASSYGLAGADTQYF.